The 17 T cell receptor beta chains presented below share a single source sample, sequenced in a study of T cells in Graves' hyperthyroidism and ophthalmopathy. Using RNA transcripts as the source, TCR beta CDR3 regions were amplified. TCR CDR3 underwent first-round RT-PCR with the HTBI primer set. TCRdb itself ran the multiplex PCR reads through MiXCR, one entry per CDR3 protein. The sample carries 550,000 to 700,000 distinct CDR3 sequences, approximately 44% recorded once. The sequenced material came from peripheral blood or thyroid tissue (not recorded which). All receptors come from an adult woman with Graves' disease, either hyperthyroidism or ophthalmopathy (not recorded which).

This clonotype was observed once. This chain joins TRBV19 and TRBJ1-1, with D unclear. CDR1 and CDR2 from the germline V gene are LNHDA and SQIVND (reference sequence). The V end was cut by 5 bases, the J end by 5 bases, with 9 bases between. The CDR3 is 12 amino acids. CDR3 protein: CASSFPETEAFF. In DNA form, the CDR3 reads TGTGCCAGTAGTTTCCCGGAGACTGAAGCTTTCTTT. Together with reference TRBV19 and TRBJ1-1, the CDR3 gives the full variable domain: DGGITQSPKYLFRKEGQNVTLSCEQNLNHDAMYWYRQDPGQGLRLIYYSQIVNDFQKGDIAEGYSVSREKKESFPLTVTSAQKNPTAFYLCASSFPETEAFFGQGTRLTVV.

The CDR3 reads CAISGLSGRPNTEAFF. As DNA, the CDR3 is TGTGCCATCAGTGGATTGAGTGGCAGGCCGAACACTGAAGCTTTCTTT. The rearrangement links TRBV10-3 to TRBJ1-1; no clear D. CDR3 length: 16 residues. V lost 4 bases and J 1 base, leaving 16 bases between the germline ends. Looked up from germline, CDR1 is ENHRY and CDR2 is SYGVKD.

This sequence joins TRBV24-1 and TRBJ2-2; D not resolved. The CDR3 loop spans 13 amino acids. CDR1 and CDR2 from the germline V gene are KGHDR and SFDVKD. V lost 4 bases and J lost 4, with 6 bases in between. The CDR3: CATSERSTGELFF. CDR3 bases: TGTGCCACCAGTGAGCGTTCCACCGGGGAGCTGTTTTTT.

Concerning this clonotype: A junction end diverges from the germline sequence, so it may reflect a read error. CDR3 bases: TGTGCCAGCAGCCGGGGAGAAGGGGAGTGCTTC. Its protein is CASSRGEGECF. The chain recombines TRBV7-9 with TRBJ2-7; D is perhaps TRBD1 or TRBD2 (5 bases each). Germline lookup yields CDR1 SEHNR and CDR2 FQNEAQ (reference sequence). The length of the CDR3 is 11 residues.

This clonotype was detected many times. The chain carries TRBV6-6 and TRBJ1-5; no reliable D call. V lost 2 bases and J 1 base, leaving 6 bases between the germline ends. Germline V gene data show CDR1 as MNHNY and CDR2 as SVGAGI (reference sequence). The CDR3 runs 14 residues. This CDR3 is CASSYPASNQPQHF. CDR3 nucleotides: TGTGCCAGCAGTTACCCGGCAAGCAATCAGCCCCAGCATTTT.

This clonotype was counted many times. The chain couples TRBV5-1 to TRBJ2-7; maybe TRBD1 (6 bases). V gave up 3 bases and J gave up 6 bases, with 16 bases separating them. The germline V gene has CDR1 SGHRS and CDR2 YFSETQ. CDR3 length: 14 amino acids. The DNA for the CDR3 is TGCGCCAGCAGCTCAAGCATCACAGGGATCGAGCAGTACTTC. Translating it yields CASSSSITGIEQYF.

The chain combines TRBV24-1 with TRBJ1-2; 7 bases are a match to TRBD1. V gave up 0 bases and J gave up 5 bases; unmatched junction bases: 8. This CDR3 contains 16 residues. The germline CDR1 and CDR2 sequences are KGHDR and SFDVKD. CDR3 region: CATSDLLTGTAYGYTF. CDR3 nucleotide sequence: TGTGCCACCAGTGATTTGTTGACCGGGACAGCTTATGGCTACACCTTC.

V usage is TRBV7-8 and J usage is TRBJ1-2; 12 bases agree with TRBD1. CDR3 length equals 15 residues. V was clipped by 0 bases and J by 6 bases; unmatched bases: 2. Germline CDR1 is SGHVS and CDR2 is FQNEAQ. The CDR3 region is CASSLAGQGADGYTF. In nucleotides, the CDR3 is TGTGCCAGCAGCTTAGCGGGACAGGGGGCTGATGGCTACACCTTC. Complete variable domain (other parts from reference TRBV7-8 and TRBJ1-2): GAGVSQSPRYKVAKRGQDVALRCDPISGHVSLFWYQQALGQGPEFLTYFQNEAQLDKSGLPSDRFFAERPEGSVSTLKIQRTQQEDSAVYLCASSLAGQGADGYTFGSGTRLTVV.

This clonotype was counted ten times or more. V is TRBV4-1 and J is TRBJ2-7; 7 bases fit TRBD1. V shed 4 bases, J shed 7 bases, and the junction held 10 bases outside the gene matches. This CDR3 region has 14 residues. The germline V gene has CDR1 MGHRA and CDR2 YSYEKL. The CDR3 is CASSLNRQGREQYF. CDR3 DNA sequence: TGCGCCAGCAGCCTGAACAGACAGGGCCGAGAGCAGTACTTC.

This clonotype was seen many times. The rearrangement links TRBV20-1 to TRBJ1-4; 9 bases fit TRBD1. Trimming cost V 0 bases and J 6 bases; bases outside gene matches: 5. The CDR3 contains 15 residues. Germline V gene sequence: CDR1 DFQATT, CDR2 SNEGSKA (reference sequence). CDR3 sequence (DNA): TGCAGTGCTAGAGAGTACGGGACAGGGTATGAAAAACTGTTTTTT. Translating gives CSAREYGTGYEKLFF.

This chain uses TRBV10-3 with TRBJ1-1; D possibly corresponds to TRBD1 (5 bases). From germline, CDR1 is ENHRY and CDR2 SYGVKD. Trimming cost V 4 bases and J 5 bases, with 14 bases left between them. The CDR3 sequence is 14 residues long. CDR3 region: CAISGGGAWTEAFF. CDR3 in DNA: TGTGCCATCAGTGGAGGAGGGGCTTGGACTGAAGCTTTCTTT.

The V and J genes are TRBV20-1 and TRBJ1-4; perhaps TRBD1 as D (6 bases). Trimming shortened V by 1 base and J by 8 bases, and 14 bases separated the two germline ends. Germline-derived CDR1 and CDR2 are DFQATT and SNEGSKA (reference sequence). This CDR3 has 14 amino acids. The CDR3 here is CSARGDIPREKLFF. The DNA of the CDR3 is TGCAGTGCTAGAGGGGACATCCCCAGGGAAAAACTGTTTTTT.

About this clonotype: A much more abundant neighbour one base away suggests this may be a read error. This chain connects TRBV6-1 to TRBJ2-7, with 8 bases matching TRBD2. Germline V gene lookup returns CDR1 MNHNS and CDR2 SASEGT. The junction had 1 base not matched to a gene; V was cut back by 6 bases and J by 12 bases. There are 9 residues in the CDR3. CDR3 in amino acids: CASRLAVYF. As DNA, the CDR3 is TGTGCCAGCAGACTAGCGGTGTACTTC.

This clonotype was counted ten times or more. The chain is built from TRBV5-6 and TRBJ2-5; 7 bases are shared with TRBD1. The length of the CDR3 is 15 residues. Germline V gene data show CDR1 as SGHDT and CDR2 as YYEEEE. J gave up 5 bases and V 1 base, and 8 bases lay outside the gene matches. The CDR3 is CASSLKGGAWETQYF. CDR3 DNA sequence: TGTGCCAGCAGCTTGAAAGGGGGCGCGTGGGAGACCCAGTACTTC.

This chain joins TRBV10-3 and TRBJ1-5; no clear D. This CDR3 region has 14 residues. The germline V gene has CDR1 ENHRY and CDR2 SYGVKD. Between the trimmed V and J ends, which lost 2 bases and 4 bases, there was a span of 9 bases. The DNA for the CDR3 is TGTGCCATCAGTGAGGGCTCCGTAAATCAGCCCCAGCATTTT. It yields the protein CAISEGSVNQPQHF.

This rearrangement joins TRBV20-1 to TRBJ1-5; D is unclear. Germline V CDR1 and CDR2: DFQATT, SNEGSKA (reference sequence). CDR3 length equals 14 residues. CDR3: CSPLRVAGSQPQHF. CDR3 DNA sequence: TGCAGCCCTCTTCGGGTAGCGGGCAGTCAGCCCCAGCATTTT.

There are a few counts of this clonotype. DNA of the CDR3: TGCAGCGCCGGAGGCTACTCTAGCACAGATACGCAGTATTTT. It is translated as CSAGGYSSTDTQYF. The chain combines TRBV29-1 with TRBJ2-3; possible D gene TRBD2, 5 bases. V was trimmed by 7 bases and J by 0 bases, leaving 14 bases between them. CDR1 is SQVTM and CDR2 is ANQGSEA in the germline V gene. The CDR3 covers 14 residues.